The source of this TCR beta chain is a study of blood T cell repertoires in COVID-19. The wider study: In each case, the material was cDNA or gDNA derived from T cells, B-cell-depleted T cells, or PBMCs.

Only in-frame clones appear in the TCRdb table, and some are missing; sequencing was by immunoSEQ multiplex PCR. The sample records some 46,000 clones, 70% to 90% being singletons. A single count supports this clone. The clonotype comes from a woman of 80 years or more with COVID-19, enrolled during active disease. The sequencing input was peripheral blood.

The CDR3 region is CASSFPNAGELFF. CDR3 nucleotides: TGTGCCAGCAGCTTCCCTAACGCCGGGGAGCTGTTTTTT. The chain joins TRBV5-8 to TRBJ2-2; D remains ambiguous. Germline V gene lookup returns CDR1 SGHTS and CDR2 YDEGEE. The CDR3 is 13 residues long. Trimming left V 2 bases short and J 6 bases short, with 8 bases between.